This T cell receptor (beta chain) is from a study of blood T cell repertoires in COVID-19 (dated by TCRdb to between 2020 and 2021). Concerning the study at large: Samples from collaborators originated in the United States, Italy and Spain and spanned both the acute and convalescent phases of COVID-19. The prospective study material was composed of cDNA or gDNA derived from T cells, B-cell-depleted T cells, or PBMCs. Deeply sampled blood TCRbeta repertoires from subjects exposed to, actively infected with, or recovered from COVID-19 were included in the dataset. The repertoires were released in a freely available public database meant as a resource for research on the immune response to SARS-CoV-2. The samples were drawn from the first 160 participants of the ongoing ImmuneRACE study and from 1,254 subjects provided by 6 global collaborators. Nearly every sample came with metadata listing a de-identified subject ID, COVID-19 status, age in years and sex. Where HLA class I and class II types were available, the types were taken from metadata supplied by the sample provider, not from assay-based typing. The full study reports these points: The quantity of clinical and demographic metadata differed by source and by participant and was supplied without curation.

One collaborating source in Seattle enrolled patients while the patients were actively infected and followed the patients over time throughout the course of disease. Each collaborating institution followed its own protocols to collect whole blood in K2EDTA tubes. For TCRbeta analysis, collaborators shipped samples in one of three forms: frozen whole blood, isolated PBMCs, or DNA extracted from either of those sample types. The germline ends are 12 bases apart after V is trimmed by 6 bases and J by 0 bases. The CDR3, cysteine through phenylalanine, is 15 amino acids long. Just the 45-base CDR3 DNA is kept, in frame starting at base 1. The germline V gene gives CDR1 as SGHTA and CDR2 as FQGNSA. TCRbeta CDR3 regions were amplified from genomic DNA using the immunoSEQ Assay, a bias-controlled multiplex PCR. In the source study's methods: Within the assay, amplification of reference gene primers was used to estimate how many nucleated cells each sample contained. To quantify the absolute abundance of each unique TCRbeta CDR3 rearrangement, sequence reads were collapsed and filtered. Productive Simpson clonality was computed per sample as the square root of Simpson's diversity index over productive rearrangements. TCRdb's version of the immuneACCESS table is confined to in-frame rearrangements and falls short of the full clone set. An unresolved V gene accounts for under half of the shortfall where checked; the remainder is of unknown origin. The DNA was the basis for D and trimming; V, J and clone size are from that table. The sample data list 200,000 to 250,000 clones, and approximately 85% of these were observed just once. In total, the top ten clones hold roughly 8.2% of the sample.

Regarding this clone: Its antigen specificity is not known. No base quality information exists; no much larger clone differs at one position.

The sequence is built from TRBV7-2 and TRBJ1-5; the D gene is not confidently resolved. This receptor was obtained from a woman aged 80 or over with COVID-19, enrolled during active disease. Sequencing used peripheral blood. CDR3 region: CASSKTSYSNQPQHF. The DNA reads as follows: TGTGCCAGCAGTAAGACAAGTTATAGCAATCAGCCCCAGCATTTT.